Here is one T cell receptor (beta chain) with its context. The CDR3 is 14 residues long. Trimming left V 3 bases short and J 3 bases short, with 11 bases between. The germline V gene encodes CDR1 MNHEY and CDR2 SMNVEV (reference sequence). These data come from a study of regulatory T cells in long-lasting Graves disease. The authors built TCR beta libraries using iRepertoire HTBI primers and Arm-PCR of CDR3 regions. TCRdb re-derived calls from the multiplex PCR reads in MiXCR, one entry per CDR3 protein. The profile shows roughly 500,000 distinct CDR3 sequences, about 12% of them singletons. Stated time point: newly diagnosed GD, antithyroid drugs for less than 3 months. The TCR library used RNA extracted from PBMCs. Another study also made use of these data, one on T cells in Graves' hyperthyroidism and ophthalmopathy.

Material: peripheral blood mononuclear cells (PBMCs), obtained at new diagnosis, from a patient treated with antithyroid drugs. The J gene is TRBJ1-1, the V gene TRBV27, with a tentative D call TRBD1 (6 bases). This clonotype was sampled from a woman aged 25 to 45 with Graves disease. DNA of the CDR3: TGTGCCAGCAGTTTTAGGGGGGCGGACACTGAAGCTTTCTTT. It specifies CASSFRGADTEAFF.